Here is one T cell receptor (beta chain) with its context. The antigen it binds to is not known. No base-level quality is on record; no much larger clone is a single base apart. In Seattle, one collaborating source enrolled patients while the infection was active and tracked those patients longitudinally over the course of disease. Collaborating institutions collected whole blood in K2EDTA tubes following their own protocols. For TCRbeta analysis, collaborators shipped samples as frozen whole blood, isolated PBMCs, or DNA extracted from either of those sample types. The sample comes from a study of blood T cell repertoires in COVID-19 (dated by TCRdb to 2018 to 2021). About the investigation overall: Samples from collaborators originated in the United States, Italy and Spain and spanned both the acute and convalescent phases of COVID-19. The material from the prospective study consisted of cDNA or gDNA derived from T cells, B-cell-depleted T cells, or PBMCs. Subjects who had been exposed to COVID-19, were actively infected with it, or had recovered from it provided the deeply sampled blood TCRbeta repertoires that made up the dataset. The repertoires were made available in a free public database intended to serve as a resource for research on the immune response to SARS-CoV-2. The samples were drawn from two sources: the first 160 participants of the ongoing ImmuneRACE study, and 950 to 1,500 subjects contributed by 6 global collaborators. A de-identified subject ID, COVID-19 status, age in years and sex were almost always included in the sample metadata. Where HLA class I and class II types were available, the types were taken from metadata supplied by the sample provider, not from assay-based typing.

TCRbeta CDR3 regions were amplified from genomic DNA by means of the immunoSEQ Assay, a bias-controlled multiplex PCR. The source study handled its data this way. The number of nucleated cells in each sample was estimated by amplification of reference gene primers within the assay. To quantify the absolute abundance of each unique TCRbeta CDR3 rearrangement, sequence reads were collapsed and filtered. Productive Simpson clonality was computed per sample as the square root of Simpson's diversity index over productive rearrangements. The clones in this table, taken by TCRdb from immuneACCESS, are in-frame only. Not every clone is retained; where verified, under half of the shortfall comes from an unresolved V gene, and the cause of the rest is unknown. V, J and clone size derive from that table, while D and trimming were established from the DNA sequence. A total of about 180,000 clones appear in this sample, more than 75% of them only once. The top ten clones comprise approximately 18% of the sample.

The CDR3 measures 14 amino acids from cysteine to phenylalanine. Only the CDR3 region is kept as DNA, spanning 42 bases read in frame from base 1. V trim: 4 bases; J trim: 8 bases; unmatched bases: 9. The CDR1 and CDR2 encoded by the germline V gene (reference sequence) are SGHNT and YYREEE. Study-wide conclusions, independent of this receptor: The amount of clinical and demographic metadata varied by source and participant and was provided uncurated.

The source of this sequence is a person aged 65 to 85 with COVID-19, enrolled during active disease. The specimen was peripheral blood. The receptor chain draws on TRBV5-4 and TRBJ2-1, with TRBD2 identical over 7 junction bases. The DNA sequence is given as TGTGCCAGCAGCCCGGGGGGTGGGGTGCATGAGCAGTTCTTC. Its translation is CASSPGGGVHEQFF.